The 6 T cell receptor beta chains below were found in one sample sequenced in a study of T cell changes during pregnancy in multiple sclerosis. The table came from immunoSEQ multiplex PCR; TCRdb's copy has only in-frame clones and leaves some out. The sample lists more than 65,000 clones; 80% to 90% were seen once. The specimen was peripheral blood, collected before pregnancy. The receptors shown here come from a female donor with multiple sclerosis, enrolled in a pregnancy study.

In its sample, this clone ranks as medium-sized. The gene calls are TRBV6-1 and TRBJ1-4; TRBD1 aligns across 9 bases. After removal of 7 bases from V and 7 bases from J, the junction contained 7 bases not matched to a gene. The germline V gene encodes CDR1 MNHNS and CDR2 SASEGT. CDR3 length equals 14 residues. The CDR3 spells CASNPGQGVEKLFF. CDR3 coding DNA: TGTGCCAGCAACCCGGGACAGGGAGTTGAAAAACTGTTTTTT.

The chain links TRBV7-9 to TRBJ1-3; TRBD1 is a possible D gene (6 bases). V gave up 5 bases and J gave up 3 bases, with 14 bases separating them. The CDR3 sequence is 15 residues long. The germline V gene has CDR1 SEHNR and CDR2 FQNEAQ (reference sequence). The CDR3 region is CASSGQSILGNTIYF. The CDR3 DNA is TGTGCCAGCAGCGGACAGTCTATCCTTGGAAACACCATATATTTT.

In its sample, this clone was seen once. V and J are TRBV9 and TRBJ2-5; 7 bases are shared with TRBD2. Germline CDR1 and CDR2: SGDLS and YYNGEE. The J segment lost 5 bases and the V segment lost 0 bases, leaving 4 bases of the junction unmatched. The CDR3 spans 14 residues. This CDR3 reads CASSVARGGETQYF. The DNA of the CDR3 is TGTGCCAGCAGCGTAGCTCGGGGAGGGGAGACCCAGTACTTC.

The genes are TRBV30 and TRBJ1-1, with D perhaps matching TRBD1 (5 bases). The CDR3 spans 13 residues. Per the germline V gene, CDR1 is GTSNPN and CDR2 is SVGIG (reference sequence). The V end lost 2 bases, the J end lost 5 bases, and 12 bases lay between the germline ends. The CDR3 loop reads CAWSRSRGTEAFF. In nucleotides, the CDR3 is TGTGCCTGGAGTCGGTCGCGGGGGACTGAAGCTTTCTTT.

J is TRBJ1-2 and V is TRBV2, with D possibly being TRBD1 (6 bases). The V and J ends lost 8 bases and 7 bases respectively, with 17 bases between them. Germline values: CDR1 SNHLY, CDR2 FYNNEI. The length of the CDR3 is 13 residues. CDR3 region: CASGVQGASGYTF. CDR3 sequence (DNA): TGTGCCAGCGGGGTACAGGGCGCTTCTGGCTACACCTTC.

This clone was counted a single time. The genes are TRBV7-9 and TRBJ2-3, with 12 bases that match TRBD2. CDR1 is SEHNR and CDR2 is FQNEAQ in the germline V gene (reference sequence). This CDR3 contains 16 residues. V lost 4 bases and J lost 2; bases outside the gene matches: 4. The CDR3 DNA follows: TGTGCCAGCAGCTCTTGGACTAGCGGGGTCACAGATACGCAGTATTTT. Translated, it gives CASSSWTSGVTDTQYF.